This is a list of T cell receptor beta chains from one sample in a study of PD-L1 blockade in urothelial cancer. Clones were sequenced by immunoSEQ multiplex PCR, and TCRdb holds only the in-frame ones, with some missing. The sample lists some 38,000 clones; around four fifths were seen once. Here the sequenced sample was PBMCs, taken around atezolizumab (anti-PD-L1) treatment. The receptors were sampled from an elderly man with urothelial cancer. Both conserved end residues are part of each CDR3. Each record gives: V gene, CDR3 protein.

TRBV6-6	CASGEQFF
TRBV5-6	CASSSKTGPGNTIYF
TRBV28	CASLSTVLQPQHF
TRBV14	CASSQRQIVDEQFF
TRBV5-1	CASSLDSGRVVLFF
TRBV28	CASSLLPGQGEETQYF
TRBV12-2	CASRFIRTSPNQPQHF
TRBV27	CASSLSTPLAAWTYEQYF
TRBV2	CASSEWLAGTDTQYF
TRBV9	CASSLGLAGGETQYF
TRBV2	CASSVQGRGGFF
TRBV10-1	CASSDRTGGADTQYF
TRBV25-1	CASSEGSGSAKFF
TRBV13	CASSPHPQGQNTEAFF
TRBV6-5	CASSSRVPSVEKLFF
TRBV14	CASSLFGQGEETQYF
TRBV19	CASTAKGEISTEAFF
TRBV5-1	CASSPEKGGSYNEQFF
TRBV6-1	CASRGGTSVGNEQFF
TRBV27	CASSRERDRVRDQYF
TRBV5-4	CASSLGQHLGYTF
TRBV6-5	CASRSDSLQPQHF
TRBV5-4	CASRAGTSTQETQYF
TRBV27	CASSSLGTGLFHGYTF
TRBV27	CASKKGTGDQPQHF
TRBV28	CASSPSRGGLDEQYF
TRBV5-6	CASSFRRVIDTDTQYF
TRBV19	CASRPGLADTGELFF
TRBV10-3	CAISGWGTSTDTQYF
TRBV27	CASSLTRVPTYGELFF
TRBV6-1	CASRFGQGSNQPQHF
TRBV11-2	CASSPIRPGGGEQYF
TRBV19	CASSARTIYNEQFF
TRBV6-5	CASKVVGQGGYGYTF
TRBV18	CASSPRGLFSYEQYF
TRBV30	CAWQEREWDEQYF
TRBV11-1	CASSQKPNTEAFF
TRBV30	CAWSAGGANQPQHF
TRBV23-1	CASSHRTGGGNQPQHF
TRBV9	CASSVHPQGGETQYF
TRBV19	CASSIGVYHYNEQFF
TRBV11-2	CASSLGGLANTGELFF
TRBV15	CATSLATDTQYF
TRBV14	CASSPSSYGYTF
TRBV12-5	CASGAAGTGAYNEQFF
TRBV19	CASSIRGGGELFF